Shown below are 27 T cell receptor beta chains from a single sample sequenced in a study of cytotoxic CD8 clonotypes in ibrutinib-treated CLL. Repertoires were generated with immunoSEQ multiplex PCR, while TCRdb's copy carries only in-frame clones and drops some. The table shows roughly 28,000 clones, with 65% to 90% occurring only once. Specimen: PBMCs, collected after 24 months of ibrutinib treatment. Receptors originate from a human donor with chronic lymphocytic leukemia.

This chain uses TRBV11-2 with TRBJ2-5, with 14 bases that match TRBD2. Germline assignment: CDR1 SGHAT and CDR2 FQNNGV. This CDR3 contains 16 residues. V trimming: 5 bases; J trimming: 2 bases; junction bases outside the gene matches: 4. CDR3 sequence reads: CASSLGLAGDQETQYF. DNA of the CDR3: TGTGCCAGCAGCCTGGGACTAGCGGGGGATCAAGAGACCCAGTACTTC.

Notes on this clone: Other nucleotide sequences from this sample produce the same CDR3. The chain joins TRBV11-1 to TRBJ2-7; D is ambiguous. CDR1 SGHAT and CDR2 FQDESV come from the germline V gene (reference sequence). Trimming shortened V by 1 base and J by 2 bases, and 6 bases separated the two germline ends. There are 13 residues in the CDR3. CDR3 bases: TGTGCCAGCAGCTTAGAGCGCCCCTACGAGCAGTACTTC. Translation gives CASSLERPYEQYF.

The chain uses TRBV2 and TRBJ1-3, with TRBD1 as a possible D gene (5 bases). V gave up 0 bases and J gave up 5 bases, with 11 bases separating them. Germline CDR1 SNHLY, CDR2 FYNNEI. CDR3 length: 15 residues. The CDR3 spells CASSEAARVRNTIYF. Here the CDR3 DNA reads TGTGCCAGCAGTGAAGCCGCCAGGGTGCGAAACACCATATATTTT.

This chain uses TRBV18 with TRBJ2-6, with 8 bases identical to TRBD1. Germline CDR1 KGHSH, CDR2 LQKENI. The CDR3 is 15 residues long. The V and J ends lost 3 bases and 2 bases, in that order; junction bases with no gene match: 0. The CDR3 sequence: CASSPTGAGANVLTF. The CDR3 DNA reads as TGTGCCAGCTCACCGACAGGGGCTGGGGCCAACGTCCTGACTTTC.

The gene calls are TRBV5-6 and TRBJ2-1; tentatively, D is TRBD1 or TRBD2 (5 bases each). V lost 2 bases and J lost 5, with 14 bases in between. Germline V gene data show CDR1 as SGHDT and CDR2 as YYEEEE. The CDR3 is 15 amino acids. In DNA, the CDR3 is TGTGCCAGCAGCTTACCCGGGGCGGTCGACAATGAGCAGTTCTTC. Its protein is CASSLPGAVDNEQFF. The entire variable domain, with the rest obtained from reference TRBV5-6 and TRBJ2-1, is as follows: DAGVTQSPTHLIKTRGQQVTLRCSPKSGHDTVSWYQQALGQGPQFIFQYYEEEERQRGNFPDRFSGHQFPNYSSELNVNALLLGDSALYLCASSLPGAVDNEQFFGPGTRLTVL.

DNA for the CDR3: TGTGCCAGCAAGAGGGCGGGCGGGGGCACTGAAGCTTTCTTT. Translated, it gives CASKRAGGGTEAFF. The chain carries TRBV28 and TRBJ1-1, with D maybe TRBD1 (5 bases). V lost 7 bases, J lost 4 bases, and 16 bases lay in between. In germline, CDR1 is MDHEN, CDR2 SYDVKM. The CDR3 sequence is 14 residues long.

In regard to this clone: Other DNA sequences in the sample encode the same CDR3. The V call is TRBV10-3, the J call TRBJ2-5; TRBD2 matches 13 bases. Trimming cost V 6 bases and J 3 bases; bases outside gene matches: 1. There are 14 residues in the CDR3. Germline loops: CDR1 ENHRY, CDR2 SYGVKD. The DNA for the CDR3 is TGTGCCATCAGCGGACTAGCGGGGGAAGAGACCCAGTACTTC. This gives the protein CAISGLAGEETQYF.

This chain links TRBV2 with TRBJ2-5; possibly TRBD1 for D (6 bases). Germline V lookup: CDR1 SNHLY, CDR2 FYNNEI. Trimming removed 5 bases at V and 4 bases at J, with 17 bases between. The CDR3 is made up of 15 amino acids. The CDR3 DNA reads as TGTGCCAGCAGTCCGTGGACAGCCTTGGGAGAGACCCAGTACTTC. Translation: CASSPWTALGETQYF. The full variable domain, rest sourced from reference TRBV2 and TRBJ2-5, is EPEVTQTPSHQVTQMGQEVILRCVPISNHLYFYWYRQILGQKVEFLVSFYNNEISEKSEIFDDQFSVERPDGSNFTLKIRSTKLEDSAMYFCASSPWTALGETQYFGPGTRLLVL.

The genes are TRBV2 and TRBJ2-5, with 8 bases aligning to TRBD2. The CDR3 has 15 residues. J lost 5 bases, V lost 4 bases, and 9 bases had no gene match. CDR1 is SNHLY and CDR2 is FYNNEI in the germline V gene. The CDR3 reads CASSVYGGARETQYF. For the CDR3, the DNA is TGTGCCAGCAGTGTTTACGGGGGGGCCCGCGAGACCCAGTACTTC.

The CDR3, as DNA: TGCGCCAGCAGCTTGCCCCACGTGGACGGTGAAGCTTTCTTT. It encodes CASSLPHVDGEAFF. V and J are TRBV5-1 and TRBJ1-1; no firm D call. Trimming took 1 base from V and 7 from J, leaving 14 bases between them. This CDR3 spans 14 amino acids. The germline CDR1 and CDR2 sequences are SGHRS and YFSETQ.

By its share, this clone is medium-sized. The chain combines TRBV27 with TRBJ1-4, with 7 bases identical to TRBD1. The CDR3 length is 17 residues. Germline V lookup: CDR1 MNHEY, CDR2 SMNVEV (reference sequence). The V gene end was trimmed by 1 base and the J gene end by 3 bases; junction bases not matched to a gene: 8. The CDR3 region is CASSLFPDRRPNEKLFF. As DNA, the CDR3 is TGTGCCAGCAGTTTATTTCCGGACAGGAGACCTAATGAAAAACTGTTTTTT.

In its sample, this clone was seen once. The chain recombines TRBV25-1 with TRBJ1-1; perhaps TRBD1 as D (5 bases). From germline, CDR1 is MGHDK and CDR2 SYGVNS. There are 13 residues in the CDR3. V lost 4 bases and J lost 6, with 12 bases in between. This CDR3 is CASSGWEQAEAFF. The CDR3 DNA follows: TGTGCCAGCAGTGGCTGGGAACAGGCTGAAGCTTTCTTT.

The chain couples TRBV6-5 to TRBJ1-2, with D uncertain. The V gene lost 6 bases and the J gene lost 3 bases, with 14 bases spanning the gap. CDR1 and CDR2 from the germline V gene are MNHEY and SVGAGI. The CDR3 is made up of 14 amino acids. This CDR3 is CASRIIESHYGYTF. In DNA form, the CDR3 reads TGTGCCAGCAGAATAATTGAATCTCACTATGGCTACACCTTC.

This chain joins TRBV10-2 and TRBJ2-2, with 12 bases lining up with TRBD2. Germline loops: CDR1 WSHSY, CDR2 SAAADI. This CDR3 spans 16 amino acids. V dropped 5 bases and J dropped 3; count of bases not matched to a gene: 4. The CDR3 bases are TGCGCCAGCAGTCGACTAGCGGGGGATCACACCGGGGAGCTGTTTTTT. This sequence encodes CASSRLAGDHTGELFF.

This chain links TRBV5-6 with TRBJ1-3; D not resolved. This CDR3 is 14 amino acids long. Germline V gives CDR1 SGHDT, CDR2 YYEEEE. V gave up 4 bases and J gave up 0 bases, with 8 bases separating them. CDR3 protein: CASSPGISGNTIYF. The CDR3 DNA sequence: TGTGCCAGCAGCCCCGGGATCTCTGGAAACACCATATATTTT.

J is TRBJ1-5 and V is TRBV6-6; unclear D gene. The CDR3 contains 13 residues. From germline, CDR1 is MNHNY and CDR2 SVGAGI (reference sequence). The V end lost 7 bases, the J end lost 5 bases, and 12 bases lay between the germline ends. This CDR3 is CASTYDPDQPQHF. For the CDR3, the DNA is TGTGCCAGCACCTACGACCCTGATCAGCCCCAGCATTTT.

The J gene is TRBJ2-6, the V gene TRBV28; D gene ambiguous. CDR3 size: 15 residues. CDR1 and CDR2 (germline): MDHEN, SYDVKM. The V gene lost 3 bases and the J gene lost 4 bases, with 10 bases spanning the gap. In DNA, the CDR3 is TGTGCCAGCAGTTTGTGGGCGACCGGGGCCAACGTCCTGACTTTC. It codes for CASSLWATGANVLTF.

The chain combines TRBV6-1 with TRBJ1-4; tentative D call: TRBD1 (5 bases). Between the trimmed V and J ends, which lost 8 bases and 7 bases, there was a span of 17 bases. CDR1 is MNHNS, CDR2 SASEGT, per germline. This CDR3 region has 14 residues. CDR3 bases: TGTGCCAGCCAAGGTGGGGGGGAGGGTGAAAAACTGTTTTTT. Its translation is CASQGGGEGEKLFF.

The chain recombines TRBV5-1 with TRBJ2-1; TRBD1 matches at 7 bases. The ends lost 2 bases at V and 15 bases at J; junction bases unmatched: 8. The CDR3 contains 12 residues. Germline values: CDR1 SGHRS, CDR2 YFSETQ. The DNA for the CDR3 is TGCGCCAGCAGCTTAGAAACAGGGGTCGGGTTCTTC. Amino acids: CASSLETGVGFF. Full variable domain (rest looked up from reference TRBV5-1 and TRBJ2-1): KAGVTQTPRYLIKTRGQQVTLSCSPISGHRSVSWYQQTPGQGLQFLFEYFSETQRNKGNFPGRFSGRQFSNSRSEMNVSTLELGDSALYLCASSLETGVGFFGPGTRLTVL.

The rearrangement joins TRBV6-1 to TRBJ2-7; a possible D gene is TRBD1 (5 bases). The V gene's germline CDR1 is MNHNS and CDR2 SASEGT. The V and J ends lost 6 bases and 2 bases respectively, with 11 bases between them. The CDR3 consists of 13 residues. CDR3 DNA: TGTGCCAGCAGCCCCAGGGTTACCTACGAGCAGTACTTC. This translates into CASSPRVTYEQYF.

This sequence joins TRBV7-6 and TRBJ2-2; D perhaps matches TRBD1 (5 bases). Looked up from germline, CDR1 is SGHVS and CDR2 is FNYEAQ. Between the trimmed V and J ends, which lost 1 base and 4 bases, there was a span of 16 bases. The CDR3 runs 17 residues. CDR3 coding DNA: TGTGCCAGCAGCTTAGGTTTAGGCCAGGGTTCCACCGGGGAGCTGTTTTTT. Protein sequence: CASSLGLGQGSTGELFF.

This chain connects TRBV7-2 to TRBJ2-4; TRBD1 might be the D (6 bases). The CDR3 loop spans 15 amino acids. Germline CDR1 SGHTA, CDR2 FQGNSA. V was shortened by 0 bases and J by 7 bases, with 13 bases between the two germline ends. The CDR3 DNA sequence: TGTGCCAGCAGCTTAGCGCCCCAGGGGTGGAACATTCAGTACTTC. It yields the protein CASSLAPQGWNIQYF.

This chain joins TRBV6-6 and TRBJ2-3; D gene unclear. Per the germline V gene, CDR1 is MNHNY and CDR2 is SVGAGI (reference sequence). This CDR3 has 14 amino acids. Trimming removed 2 bases at V and 2 bases at J, with 8 bases between. CDR3 DNA: TGTGCCAGCAGTTACGACGTGACCACAGATACGCAGTATTTT. Protein: CASSYDVTTDTQYF.

This sequence joins TRBV7-2 and TRBJ2-1, with D perhaps TRBD1 (6 bases). Deletions cut 6 bases from V and 7 bases from J, with 13 bases between. The CDR3 has 13 residues. The germline gives CDR1 SGHTA, CDR2 FQGNSA. The CDR3 here is CASSFNRDNEQFF. The DNA for the CDR3 is TGTGCCAGCAGTTTTAACAGGGATAATGAGCAGTTCTTC.

This clone was seen only once. V is TRBV28 and J is TRBJ2-3; 7 nucleotides match TRBD2. The germline V gene has CDR1 MDHEN and CDR2 SYDVKM. V shed 2 bases and J 4 bases; nucleotides not matched to a gene: 6. CDR3 length: 15 residues. The CDR3 protein is CASSLAGDRADTQYF. CDR3 sequence (DNA): TGTGCCAGCAGTTTAGCGGGGGATCGCGCAGATACGCAGTATTTT. The full variable domain, its missing parts supplied by reference TRBV28 and TRBJ2-3, is DVKVTQSSRYLVKRTGEKVFLECVQDMDHENMFWYRQDPGLGLRLIYFSYDVKMKEKGDIPEGYSVSREKKERFSLILESASTNQTSMYLCASSLAGDRADTQYFGPGTRLTVL.

The V call is TRBV9, the J call TRBJ2-2; perhaps D is TRBD1 or TRBD2 (5 bases each). Trimming left V 6 bases short and J 12 bases short, with 21 bases between. Germline CDR1 and CDR2: SGDLS and YYNGEE. CDR3 length: 14 residues. CDR3 amino acids: CASTATWGTDQLFF. The CDR3 nucleotides are TGTGCCAGCACCGCAACTTGGGGGACGGATCAGCTGTTTTTT.

In the case of this clone: At one end the junction does not follow the germline gene, possibly because of a read error. V gene TRBV7-3 combines with J gene TRBJ1-6; TRBD1 matches at 7 bases. The CDR3 is made up of 16 amino acids. The germline gives CDR1 SGHTA, CDR2 FQGTGA. CDR3 sequence reads: CARSYDRQGSGSPLHF. The CDR3 nucleotides are TGTGCCCGCAGCTATGACAGACAGGGAAGTGGCTCACCCCTCCACTTT.